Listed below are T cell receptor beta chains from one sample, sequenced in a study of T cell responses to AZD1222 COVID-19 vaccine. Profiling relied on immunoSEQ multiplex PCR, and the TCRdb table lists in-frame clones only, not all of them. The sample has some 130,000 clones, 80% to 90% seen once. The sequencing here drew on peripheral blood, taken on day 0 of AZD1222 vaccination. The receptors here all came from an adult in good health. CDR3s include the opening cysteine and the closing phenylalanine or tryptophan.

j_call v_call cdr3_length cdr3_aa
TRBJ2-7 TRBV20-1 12 CSASGGGYEQYF
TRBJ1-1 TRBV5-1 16 CASSLEGGVVGTEAFF
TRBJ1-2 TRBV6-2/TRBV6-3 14 CASSYEGAVRGYTF
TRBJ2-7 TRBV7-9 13 CASLDRESYEQYF
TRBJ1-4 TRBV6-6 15 CASSHAGQGAEKLFF
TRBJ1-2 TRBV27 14 CARSDSGRQWGYTF
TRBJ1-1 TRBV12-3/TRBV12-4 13 CASSYRENTEAFF
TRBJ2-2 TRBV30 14 CAWTPLLGIGELFF
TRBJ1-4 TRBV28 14 CASRNGGALEKLFF
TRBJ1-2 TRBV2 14 CASSTRLGSYGYTF
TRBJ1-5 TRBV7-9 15 CASSSITGSNQPQHF
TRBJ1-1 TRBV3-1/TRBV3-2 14 CASSGRVMATEAFF
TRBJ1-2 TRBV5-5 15 CASTPLNSQSYGYTF
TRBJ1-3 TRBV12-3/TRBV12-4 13 CASRRGAENTIYF
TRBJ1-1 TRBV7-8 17 CANSLRGGQGRATEAFF
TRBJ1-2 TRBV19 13 CASSETGLYGYTF
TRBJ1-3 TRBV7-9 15 CASSFSYSSGNTIYF
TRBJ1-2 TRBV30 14 CAWSVLVGTYGYTF
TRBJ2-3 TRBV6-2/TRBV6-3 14 CASSYSQSTDTQYF
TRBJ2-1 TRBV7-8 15 CASSEMVSSYNEQFF
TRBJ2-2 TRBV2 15 CASRNAPPGTGELFF
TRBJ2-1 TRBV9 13 CASRNEVYNEQFF
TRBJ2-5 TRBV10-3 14 CAIRPDRGLETQYF
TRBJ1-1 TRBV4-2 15 CASSQVLDRVPEAFF
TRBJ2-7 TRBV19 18 CASSTNSDRDRRTYEQYF
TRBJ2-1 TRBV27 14 CASSLSLGGNGQFF
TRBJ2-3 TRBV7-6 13 CASSLAPTDTQYF
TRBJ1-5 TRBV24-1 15 CATSETGEDNQPQHF
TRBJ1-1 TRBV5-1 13 CASSRSGGGEAFF
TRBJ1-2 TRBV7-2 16 CASSLGGRTGGYGYTF
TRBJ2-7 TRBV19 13 CASTSRPPHEQYF
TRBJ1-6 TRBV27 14 CASSRLQLNSPLHF
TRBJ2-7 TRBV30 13 CAGKGGRGHEQYF
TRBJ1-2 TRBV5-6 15 CASSVDRGSNYGYTF
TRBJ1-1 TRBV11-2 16 CASSSLGQFGYTEAFF
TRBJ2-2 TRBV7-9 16 CASSPYETGIPGELFF
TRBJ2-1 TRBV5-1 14 CASSLAPQDNEQFF
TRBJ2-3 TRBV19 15 CASNPTGRNLDTQYF
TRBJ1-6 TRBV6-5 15 CASSYSIGGGSPLHF
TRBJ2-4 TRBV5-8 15 CASSRSKLAKNIQYF
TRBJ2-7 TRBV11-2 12 CASSSLAYEQYF